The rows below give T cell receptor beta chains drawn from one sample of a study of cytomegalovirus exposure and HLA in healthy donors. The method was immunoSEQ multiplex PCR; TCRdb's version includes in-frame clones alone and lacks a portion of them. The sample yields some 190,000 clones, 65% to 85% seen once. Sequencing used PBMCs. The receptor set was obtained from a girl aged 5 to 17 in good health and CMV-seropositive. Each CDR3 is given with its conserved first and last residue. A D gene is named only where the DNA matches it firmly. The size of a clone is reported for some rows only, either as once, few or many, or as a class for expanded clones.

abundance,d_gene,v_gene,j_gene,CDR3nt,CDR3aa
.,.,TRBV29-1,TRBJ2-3,TGCAGCCTGCTGGGGGGAGATACGCAGTATTTT,CSLLGGDTQYF
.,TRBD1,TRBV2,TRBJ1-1,TGTGCCAGCAGACAGGGGGGCACTGAAGCTTTCTTT,CASRQGGTEAFF
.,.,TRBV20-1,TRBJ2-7,TGCAGTGCTTTCCGGGACTACGAGCAGTACTTC,CSAFRDYEQYF
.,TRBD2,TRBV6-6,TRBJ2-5,TGTGCCAGCAGTTACGGGGGGGAAGGAGAGACCCAGTACTTC,CASSYGGEGETQYF
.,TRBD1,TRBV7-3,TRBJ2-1,TGTGCCAGCAGCCAAGGGACAGGCCCCCTTTCTGGCGATGAGCAGTTCTTC,CASSQGTGPLSGDEQFF
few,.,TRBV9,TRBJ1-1,TGTGCCAGCAGCGCCTATACAGGGCCTGAAGCTTTCTTT,CASSAYTGPEAFF
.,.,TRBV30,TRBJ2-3,TGTGCCTGCAGGGGCCTTAGCACAGATACGCAGTATTTT,CACRGLSTDTQYF
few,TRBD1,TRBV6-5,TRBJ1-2,TGTGCCAGCAGTTACGGGACAGGGACCTATGGCTACACCTTC,CASSYGTGTYGYTF
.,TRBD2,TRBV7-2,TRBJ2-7,TGTGCCAGCAGCCGGACTAGTGGGGCGGGGGAGCAGTACTTC,CASSRTSGAGEQYF
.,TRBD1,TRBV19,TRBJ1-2,TGTGCCAGTATTGGAGGGGGCGCATATGGCTACACCTTC,CASIGGGAYGYTF
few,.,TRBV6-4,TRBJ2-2,TGTGCCAGCAGCGTGGACTACTACACCGGGGAGCTGTTTTTT,CASSVDYYTGELFF
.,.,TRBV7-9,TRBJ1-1,TGTGCCAGCAGCTTAGATCGCGCTACGGCTGAAGCTTTCTTT,CASSLDRATAEAFF
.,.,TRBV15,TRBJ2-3,TGTGCCACCAGCCTCGAACGAGGTTTCGCAGATACGCAGTATTTT,CATSLERGFADTQYF
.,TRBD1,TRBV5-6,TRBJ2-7,TGTGCCAGCAGCCCGCGGGACAGGAGCTACGAGCAGTACTTC,CASSPRDRSYEQYF
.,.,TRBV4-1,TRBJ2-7,TGCGCCAGCAGCCGCCGGGACACATCCTACGAGCAGTACTTC,CASSRRDTSYEQYF
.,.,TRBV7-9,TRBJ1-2,TGCGCCAGCAGCTTTATGGACACTTCAGGGCATGGCTACACCTTC,CASSFMDTSGHGYTF
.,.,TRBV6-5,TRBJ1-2,TGTGCCAGCAGTTACAGGTCTGCTCTAGGTGGCTATGGCTACACCTTC,CASSYRSALGGYGYTF
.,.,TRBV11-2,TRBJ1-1,TGTGCCAGCAGCTTAGATAACAGCCGACGGACTGAAGCTTTCTTT,CASSLDNSRRTEAFF
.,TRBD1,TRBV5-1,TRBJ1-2,TGCGCCAGCAGCCCGAAAACAGGGGAAAGTGGCTACACCTTC,CASSPKTGESGYTF
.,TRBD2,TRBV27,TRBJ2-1,TGTGCCAGCGTTAGCGGGGGAGACAATGAGCAGTTCTTC,CASVSGGDNEQFF
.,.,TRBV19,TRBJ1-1,TGTGCCAGTAGTATAAGAGTTGGTGAAGCTTTCTTT,CASSIRVGEAFF
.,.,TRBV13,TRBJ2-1,TGTGCCAGCAGCTTAGGCAGGGGCCAACATGAGCAGTTCTTC,CASSLGRGQHEQFF